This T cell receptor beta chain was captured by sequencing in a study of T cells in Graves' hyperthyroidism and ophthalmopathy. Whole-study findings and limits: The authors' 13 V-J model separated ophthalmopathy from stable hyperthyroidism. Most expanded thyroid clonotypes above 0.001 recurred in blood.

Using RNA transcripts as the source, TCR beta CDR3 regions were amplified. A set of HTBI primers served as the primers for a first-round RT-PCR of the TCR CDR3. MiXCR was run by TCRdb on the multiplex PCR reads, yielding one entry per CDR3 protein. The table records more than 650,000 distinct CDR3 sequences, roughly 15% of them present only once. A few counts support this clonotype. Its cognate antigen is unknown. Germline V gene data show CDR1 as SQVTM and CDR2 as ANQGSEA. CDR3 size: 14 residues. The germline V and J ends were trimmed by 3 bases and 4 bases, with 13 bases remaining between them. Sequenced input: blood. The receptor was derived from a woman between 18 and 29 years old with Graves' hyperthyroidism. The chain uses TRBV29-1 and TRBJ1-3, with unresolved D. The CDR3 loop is CSVDELRGGNTIYF. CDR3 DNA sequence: TGCAGCGTTGACGAGCTCCGTGGGGGAAACACCATATATTTT.